Listed below are T cell receptor beta chains from one sample, sequenced in a study of OX40 agonist ivuxolimab in advanced cancers. Sequencing was performed with immunoSEQ multiplex PCR; in TCRdb, only in-frame clones are kept and a portion is missing. The sample yields about 93,000 clones, 75% to 95% seen once. The starting material was CD4+ or CD8+ T cells sorted from blood, obtained in a trial of the OX40 agonist ivuxolimab. The receptor source for this set is an adult with an advanced solid tumor such as melanoma, head and neck, liver or kidney cancer. Each CDR3 is given with its conserved first and last residue. Each record gives: V gene, J gene, CDR3 length, D gene, clone size, CDR3 protein, CDR3 DNA. The D gene is left open where the match is weak. Clone size is shown for a subset of rows, as once, few, many or a class of expanded clone.

v_call: TRBV6-5
j_call: TRBJ2-1
cdr3_length: 15
d_call: TRBD2
clone_size: -
cdr3_aa: CASSRAGGWYNEQFF
cdr3_nt: TGTGCCAGCAGTCGGGCGGGAGGCTGGTACAATGAGCAGTTCTTC

v_call: TRBV6-5
j_call: TRBJ1-2
cdr3_length: 12
d_call: TRBD1
clone_size: -
cdr3_aa: CASSGTGGVYTF
cdr3_nt: TGTGCCAGCAGTGGGACAGGGGGCGTTTACACCTTC

v_call: TRBV2
j_call: TRBJ1-4
cdr3_length: 14
d_call: -
clone_size: -
cdr3_aa: CASSELMGGEKLFF
cdr3_nt: TGTGCCAGCAGTGAACTAATGGGTGGTGAAAAACTGTTTTTT

v_call: TRBV10-3
j_call: TRBJ2-6
cdr3_length: 18
d_call: -
clone_size: -
cdr3_aa: CAISESTGLSSGANVLTF
cdr3_nt: TGTGCCATCAGTGAGTCTACAGGATTATCCTCTGGGGCCAACGTCCTGACTTTC

v_call: TRBV30
j_call: TRBJ1-3
cdr3_length: 13
d_call: -
clone_size: -
cdr3_aa: CAWGALSGNTIYF
cdr3_nt: TGTGCCTGGGGGGCCCTCTCTGGAAACACCATATATTTT

v_call: TRBV28
j_call: TRBJ1-2
cdr3_length: 13
d_call: TRBD1
clone_size: -
cdr3_aa: CASRAGQLYGYTF
cdr3_nt: TGTGCCAGCAGAGCGGGACAGCTCTATGGCTACACCTTC

v_call: TRBV28
j_call: TRBJ1-6
cdr3_length: 15
d_call: -
clone_size: -
cdr3_aa: CASSPRQKSNSPLHF
cdr3_nt: TGTGCCAGCAGTCCCCGGCAAAAGAGTAATTCACCCCTCCACTTT

v_call: TRBV11-2
j_call: TRBJ1-3
cdr3_length: 13
d_call: -
clone_size: -
cdr3_aa: CASGTYSGNTIYF
cdr3_nt: TGTGCCAGCGGGACCTACTCTGGAAACACCATATATTTT

v_call: TRBV29-1
j_call: TRBJ2-3
cdr3_length: 16
d_call: TRBD2
clone_size: -
cdr3_aa: CSVGPASSGTTDTQYF
cdr3_nt: TGCAGCGTTGGACCCGCCTCTAGCGGGACCACAGATACGCAGTATTTT

v_call: TRBV27
j_call: TRBJ1-2
cdr3_length: 13
d_call: -
clone_size: few
cdr3_aa: CASSLQSTGGYTF
cdr3_nt: TGTGCCAGCAGTTTACAGTCTACGGGGGGCTACACCTTC

v_call: TRBV27
j_call: TRBJ2-1
cdr3_length: 17
d_call: TRBD2
clone_size: -
cdr3_aa: CASSLGTSGNSYNEQFF
cdr3_nt: TGTGCCAGCAGTTTGGGGACTAGCGGGAACTCCTACAATGAGCAGTTCTTC

v_call: TRBV18
j_call: TRBJ2-5
cdr3_length: 12
d_call: -
clone_size: -
cdr3_aa: CASSGYQETQYF
cdr3_nt: TGTGCCAGCTCAGGGTACCAAGAGACCCAGTACTTC

v_call: TRBV28
j_call: TRBJ1-3
cdr3_length: 17
d_call: -
clone_size: -
cdr3_aa: CASTFSGPGTSGNTIYF
cdr3_nt: TGTGCCAGCACTTTTTCCGGGCCAGGGACCTCTGGAAACACCATATATTTT

v_call: TRBV4-1
j_call: TRBJ1-2
cdr3_length: 12
d_call: -
clone_size: -
cdr3_aa: CASSQPPGGYTF
cdr3_nt: TGCGCCAGCAGCCAACCACCGGGCGGCTACACCTTC

v_call: TRBV11-1
j_call: TRBJ2-6
cdr3_length: 16
d_call: -
clone_size: -
cdr3_aa: CASSLSDISGANVLTF
cdr3_nt: TGTGCCAGCAGCTTATCGGACATATCTGGGGCCAACGTCCTGACTTTC

v_call: TRBV10-3
j_call: TRBJ2-7
cdr3_length: 12
d_call: -
clone_size: -
cdr3_aa: CAIKGQPAEQYF
cdr3_nt: TGTGCCATCAAAGGGCAGCCCGCCGAGCAGTACTTC

v_call: TRBV11-2
j_call: TRBJ2-1
cdr3_length: 14
d_call: TRBD2
clone_size: -
cdr3_aa: CASSFQREGHEQFF
cdr3_nt: TGTGCCAGCAGCTTCCAACGGGAGGGCCATGAGCAGTTCTTC

v_call: TRBV7-9
j_call: TRBJ2-3
cdr3_length: 16
d_call: -
clone_size: -
cdr3_aa: CASSQGALTSTDTQYF
cdr3_nt: TGTGCCAGCAGCCAAGGGGCCCTAACCAGCACAGATACGCAGTATTTT

v_call: TRBV28
j_call: TRBJ2-5
cdr3_length: 14
d_call: TRBD1
clone_size: once
cdr3_aa: CASSSGQAPETQYF
cdr3_nt: TGTGCCAGCAGTTCAGGACAGGCCCCGGAGACCCAGTACTTC

v_call: TRBV30
j_call: TRBJ2-3
cdr3_length: 15
d_call: TRBD2
clone_size: -
cdr3_aa: CAWSPLAGITDTQYF
cdr3_nt: TGTGCCTGGAGTCCTCTAGCGGGGATAACAGATACGCAGTATTTT

v_call: TRBV5-1
j_call: TRBJ1-3
cdr3_length: 15
d_call: TRBD1
clone_size: -
cdr3_aa: CASSLGDRAPDTIYF
cdr3_nt: TGCGCCAGCAGCTTGGGGGACAGGGCCCCGGACACCATATATTTT

v_call: TRBV14
j_call: TRBJ2-7
cdr3_length: 13
d_call: -
clone_size: -
cdr3_aa: CASSQGDISGQYF
cdr3_nt: TGTGCCAGCAGCCAGGGGGACATCTCAGGGCAGTACTTC

v_call: TRBV6-5
j_call: TRBJ1-2
cdr3_length: 14
d_call: TRBD1
clone_size: -
cdr3_aa: CASSRGQGIFGYTF
cdr3_nt: TGTGCCAGCAGCCGCGGACAGGGGATTTTCGGCTACACCTTC

v_call: TRBV19
j_call: TRBJ1-5
cdr3_length: 13
d_call: -
clone_size: -
cdr3_aa: CASRGGLDQPQHF
cdr3_nt: TGTGCCAGTAGGGGGGGGTTGGATCAGCCCCAGCATTTT

v_call: TRBV28
j_call: TRBJ1-5
cdr3_length: 17
d_call: -
clone_size: -
cdr3_aa: CASSASRGARKDQPQHF
cdr3_nt: TGTGCCAGCAGTGCTTCAAGAGGGGCGAGGAAGGATCAGCCCCAGCATTTT

v_call: TRBV10-1
j_call: TRBJ2-7
cdr3_length: 12
d_call: -
clone_size: -
cdr3_aa: CASGGSSYEQYF
cdr3_nt: TGCGCCAGCGGTGGGAGTTCCTACGAGCAGTACTTC

v_call: TRBV6-1
j_call: TRBJ1-1
cdr3_length: 13
d_call: TRBD1
clone_size: once
cdr3_aa: CASSKGTGAEAFF
cdr3_nt: TGTGCCAGCAGTAAAGGGACAGGGGCTGAAGCTTTCTTT

v_call: TRBV28
j_call: TRBJ2-3
cdr3_length: 16
d_call: -
clone_size: -
cdr3_aa: CASSSQGLSGADTQYF
cdr3_nt: TGTGCCAGCAGTTCCCAAGGGCTTTCGGGGGCAGATACGCAGTATTTT

v_call: TRBV18
j_call: TRBJ2-4
cdr3_length: 17
d_call: TRBD1
clone_size: -
cdr3_aa: CASSSGGQGSDKNIQYF
cdr3_nt: TGTGCCAGCTCATCGGGTGGACAGGGGTCGGACAAAAACATTCAGTACTTC

v_call: TRBV9
j_call: TRBJ2-3
cdr3_length: 19
d_call: TRBD1
clone_size: -
cdr3_aa: CASSVDPPTGVISTDTQYF
cdr3_nt: TGTGCCAGCAGCGTAGATCCCCCCACAGGGGTGATAAGCACAGATACGCAGTATTTT

v_call: TRBV18
j_call: TRBJ2-6
cdr3_length: 14
d_call: -
clone_size: -
cdr3_aa: CASSPPSGANVLTF
cdr3_nt: TGTGCCAGCTCACCACCTTCTGGGGCCAACGTCCTGACTTTC

v_call: TRBV19
j_call: TRBJ2-5
cdr3_length: 13
d_call: -
clone_size: once
cdr3_aa: CASSPGPRETQYF
cdr3_nt: TGTGCCAGTAGCCCCGGCCCGAGGGAGACCCAGTACTTC

v_call: TRBV7-9
j_call: TRBJ1-1
cdr3_length: 14
d_call: TRBD1
clone_size: few
cdr3_aa: CASSSLTGRTEAFF
cdr3_nt: TGTGCCAGCAGCTCCTTGACAGGGAGGACTGAAGCTTTCTTT

v_call: TRBV6-1
j_call: TRBJ2-7
cdr3_length: 12
d_call: -
clone_size: once
cdr3_aa: CASTQGPDEQYF
cdr3_nt: TGTGCCAGCACCCAGGGTCCCGACGAGCAGTACTTC

v_call: TRBV21-1
j_call: TRBJ2-1
cdr3_length: 15
d_call: -
clone_size: -
cdr3_aa: CASSSTGTDYNEQFF
cdr3_nt: TGTGCCAGCAGCTCTACCGGGACTGACTACAATGAGCAGTTCTTC

v_call: TRBV11-2
j_call: TRBJ2-7
cdr3_length: 14
d_call: TRBD2
clone_size: -
cdr3_aa: CASRPWEGAYEQYF
cdr3_nt: TGTGCCAGCCGTCCTTGGGAGGGTGCCTACGAGCAGTACTTC

v_call: TRBV27
j_call: TRBJ2-3
cdr3_length: 14
d_call: -
clone_size: -
cdr3_aa: CASSFLASTDTQYF
cdr3_nt: TGTGCCAGCAGTTTTTTAGCGTCCACAGATACGCAGTATTTT

v_call: TRBV9
j_call: TRBJ2-1
cdr3_length: 16
d_call: TRBD2
clone_size: -
cdr3_aa: CASSGTQGGFYNEQFF
cdr3_nt: TGTGCCAGCAGCGGAACTCAGGGAGGGTTCTACAATGAGCAGTTCTTC

v_call: TRBV2
j_call: TRBJ2-1
cdr3_length: 13
d_call: -
clone_size: -
cdr3_aa: CASTNTRPNEQFF
cdr3_nt: TGTGCCAGCACTAACACTAGACCCAATGAGCAGTTCTTC

v_call: TRBV2
j_call: TRBJ2-2
cdr3_length: 15
d_call: TRBD2
clone_size: -
cdr3_aa: CASSAREVDTGELFF
cdr3_nt: TGTGCCAGCAGTGCGCGGGAGGTGGACACCGGGGAGCTGTTTTTT

v_call: TRBV9
j_call: TRBJ2-7
cdr3_length: 14
d_call: -
clone_size: -
cdr3_aa: CASSPPGRAYEQYF
cdr3_nt: TGTGCCAGCAGCCCCCCCGGGCGCGCCTACGAGCAGTACTTC

v_call: TRBV11-2
j_call: TRBJ1-3
cdr3_length: 14
d_call: -
clone_size: -
cdr3_aa: CASRDSNSGNTIYF
cdr3_nt: TGTGCCAGCAGGGACAGCAACTCTGGAAACACCATATATTTT

v_call: TRBV9
j_call: TRBJ2-1
cdr3_length: 15
d_call: -
clone_size: -
cdr3_aa: CASSVVGQLYNEQFF
cdr3_nt: TGTGCCAGCAGCGTAGTTGGGCAACTATACAATGAGCAGTTCTTC

v_call: TRBV9
j_call: TRBJ2-5
cdr3_length: 14
d_call: TRBD1
clone_size: -
cdr3_aa: CASRRDRGLETQYF
cdr3_nt: TGTGCCAGCAGAAGGGACAGGGGGCTGGAGACCCAGTACTTC

v_call: TRBV2
j_call: TRBJ1-3
cdr3_length: 15
d_call: -
clone_size: -
cdr3_aa: CASSSQGFSGNTIYF
cdr3_nt: TGTGCCAGCAGCTCTCAGGGGTTTTCTGGAAACACCATATATTTT

v_call: TRBV5-1
j_call: TRBJ2-7
cdr3_length: 14
d_call: TRBD2
clone_size: -
cdr3_aa: CASSTSGGPYEQYF
cdr3_nt: TGCGCCAGCAGCACCAGCGGGGGCCCCTACGAGCAGTACTTC

v_call: TRBV7-9
j_call: TRBJ2-6
cdr3_length: 16
d_call: TRBD1
clone_size: -
cdr3_aa: CASRDRVDKGANVLTF
cdr3_nt: TGTGCCAGCCGGGACAGGGTCGATAAAGGGGCCAACGTCCTGACTTTC